These 24 T cell receptor beta chains came from one sample sequenced in a study of T cells in Graves' hyperthyroidism and ophthalmopathy. TCR beta CDR3 region amplification was performed from RNA transcripts. HTBI primers were the set used in a first-round RT-PCR of the TCR CDR3. TCRdb re-called the multiplex PCR reads through MiXCR, storing one row per CDR3 protein. This table holds a few hundred thousand distinct CDR3 sequences, more than 15% found once. Input material: blood. The receptors shown here come from a woman in her thirties with Graves' hyperthyroidism.

The table lists this clonotype with a few counts. This rearrangement joins TRBV12-5 to TRBJ2-1; the D call may be TRBD1 or TRBD2 (5 bases each). Looked up from germline, CDR1 is LGHNT and CDR2 is FRNRAP. The CDR3 totals 16 residues. The V and J ends lost 0 bases and 2 bases respectively, with 11 bases between them. The CDR3 DNA is TGTGCTAGTGGTTTGGTACATGGGACGGCCTACAATGAGCAGTTCTTC. Translating it yields CASGLVHGTAYNEQFF.

V and J are TRBV9 and TRBJ2-3, with 9 positions matching TRBD2. J gave up 2 bases and V 1 base, and 2 bases lay outside the gene matches. This CDR3 contains 15 residues. Germline lookup yields CDR1 SGDLS and CDR2 YYNGEE. The CDR3 sequence is CASSVRLAVTDTQYF. In DNA, the CDR3 is TGTGCCAGCAGCGTAAGACTAGCGGTCACAGATACGCAGTATTTT.

This clonotype was picked up many times. The rearrangement joins TRBV28 to TRBJ2-5; a weak D match, TRBD2 (5 bases). The CDR3 contains 14 residues. CDR1 and CDR2 from the germline V gene are MDHEN and SYDVKM. With 2 bases removed from V and 5 bases from J, the gap between germline ends came to 12 bases. The CDR3 nucleotides are TGTGCCAGCAGTTTACCCCAATTAGCGGAGACCCAGTACTTC. Translating gives CASSLPQLAETQYF.

In this sample, this clonotype turned up many times. V and J are TRBV30 and TRBJ2-7, with unresolved D. The CDR3 has 11 amino acids. The germline V and J ends were trimmed by 0 bases and 7 bases, with 7 bases remaining between them. Germline assignment: CDR1 GTSNPN and CDR2 SVGIG (reference sequence). The CDR3: CAWSVSREQYF. Here the CDR3 DNA reads TGTGCCTGGAGTGTTTCTAGGGAGCAGTACTTC.

This clonotype was seen repeatedly, ten times or more. The chain recombines TRBV14 with TRBJ2-7; maybe TRBD1 (5 bases). Germline CDR1 reads SGHDN; CDR2 reads FVKESK. The CDR3 length is 12 residues. The V end was cut by 2 bases, the J end by 9 bases, with 11 bases between. In nucleotides, the CDR3 is TGTGCCAGCAGCCAAACTGACAGTAGGCAGTACTTC. Amino acids: CASSQTDSRQYF.

Many counts were recorded for this clonotype. The rearrangement links TRBV7-9 to TRBJ2-3, with TRBD2 matching 13 bases. After removal of 5 bases from V and 4 bases from J, the junction contained 9 bases not matched to a gene. The CDR3 length is 17 residues. Germline CDR1 and CDR2: SEHNR and FQNEAQ (reference sequence). The CDR3 sequence: CASSGRTSGSIADTQYF. The CDR3 DNA reads as TGTGCCAGCAGCGGTAGGACTAGCGGGAGTATCGCAGATACGCAGTATTTT.

At least ten counts were recorded for this clonotype. The J gene is TRBJ2-2, the V gene TRBV20-1, with D maybe TRBD1 (6 bases). The V end lost 5 bases, the J end lost 6 bases, and 19 bases lay between the germline ends. The CDR3 contains 15 residues. Germline V gene data show CDR1 as DFQATT and CDR2 as SNEGSKA (reference sequence). The CDR3 DNA reads as TGCAGTGCTCTGCGGACAGAGGGGGTAGCCGGGGAGCTGTTTTTT. Protein product: CSALRTEGVAGELFF.

This clonotype was picked up many times. The V call is TRBV6-2 or TRBV6-3, the J call TRBJ2-1; 13 bases are a match to TRBD2. The CDR3 is made up of 19 amino acids. Losses at the gene ends were 6 bases for V and 0 bases for J; bases not matched to a gene: 11. Germline V gene data show CDR1 as MNHEY and CDR2 as SVGEGT. The CDR3 DNA reads TGTGCCAGCAGCCCTGGGACTAGCGGGGACTCGAGCTCCTACAATGAGCAGTTCTTC. This sequence encodes CASSPGTSGDSSSYNEQFF.

This clonotype was seen ten or more times. The rearrangement joins TRBV5-1 to TRBJ2-1, with TRBD2 matching 10 bases. V lost 0 bases to trimming and J lost 0 bases; unmatched junction nucleotides: 3. The germline V gene encodes CDR1 SGHRS and CDR2 YFSETQ. This CDR3 is 17 amino acids long. This chain's CDR3 is CASSLGLAGPSYNEQFF. The CDR3 DNA follows: TGCGCCAGCAGCTTGGGACTAGCGGGCCCCTCCTACAATGAGCAGTTCTTC.

This clonotype was recorded at least ten times. The rearrangement joins TRBV6-5 to TRBJ1-1, with 12 bases identical to TRBD1. V shed 2 bases, J shed 1 base, and the junction held 5 bases outside the gene matches. The CDR3 is 17 amino acids. CDR1 MNHEY and CDR2 SVGAGI come from the germline V gene. In DNA form, the CDR3 reads TGTGCCAGCAGTTACCTTGGGACAGGGGGCAAGAACACTGAAGCTTTCTTT. Amino acid sequence: CASSYLGTGGKNTEAFF.

Only a few counts were recorded for this clonotype. This chain joins TRBV29-1 and TRBJ1-1, with D hard to call. Trimming stripped 4 bases from V and 2 bases from J, with 11 bases between. The V gene's germline CDR1 is SQVTM and CDR2 ANQGSEA. The CDR3 contains 13 residues. The CDR3 here is CSVVRFTNTEAFF. The CDR3 DNA sequence: TGCAGCGTTGTAAGATTTACCAACACTGAAGCTTTCTTT.

The gene calls are TRBV9 and TRBJ2-6; no definite D call. Germline V gives CDR1 SGDLS, CDR2 YYNGEE. The CDR3 is made up of 16 amino acids. V lost 4 bases, J lost 1 base, and 12 bases lay in between. The CDR3 sequence is CASSHPKQSGANVLTF. The CDR3 DNA sequence: TGTGCCAGCAGCCATCCGAAGCAGTCTGGGGCCAACGTCCTGACTTTC.

This chain links TRBV11-1 with TRBJ2-1, with 10 bases matching TRBD2. V trimming: 0 bases; J trimming: 6 bases; junction bases outside the gene matches: 8. The CDR3 length is 17 residues. Germline V gene lookup returns CDR1 SGHAT and CDR2 FQDESV (reference sequence). For the CDR3, the DNA is TGTGCCAGCAGCTTAGCGGGCGGGCTAGCGGGAGTCAATGAGCAGTTCTTC. It encodes CASSLAGGLAGVNEQFF.

The chain has TRBV12-3 or TRBV12-4 and TRBJ2-2; D ambiguous. CDR3 size: 15 residues. V shed 2 bases and J shed 0 bases, with 7 bases lying between them. CDR3 coding DNA: TGTGCCAGCAGTTTAAGTCTGGCGAACACCGGGGAGCTGTTTTTT. Residues: CASSLSLANTGELFF.

The sample holds many counts of this clonotype. This chain links TRBV28 with TRBJ2-3, with a weak D call TRBD2 (5 bases). V was trimmed by 4 bases and J by 5 bases, leaving 16 bases between them. The CDR3 has 15 amino acids. The V gene's germline CDR1 is MDHEN and CDR2 SYDVKM. The CDR3 protein is CASSSRTIRGDTQYF. Written as DNA, the CDR3 is TGTGCCAGCAGTTCTCGGACCATCCGGGGAGATACGCAGTATTTT.

This clonotype was recorded many times. The gene calls are TRBV12-5 and TRBJ2-1, with 7 bases matching TRBD1. CDR1 and CDR2 from the germline V gene are LGHNT and FRNRAP. Trimming at V came to 1 base and at J to 6 bases, leaving 12 bases not matched to a gene. This CDR3 has 17 amino acids. The CDR3 loop is CASGLGNSRDRRNEQFF. The CDR3 coding sequence is TGTGCTAGTGGTTTGGGAAACTCACGGGACAGACGCAATGAGCAGTTCTTC. The whole variable domain, remainder taken from reference TRBV12-5 and TRBJ2-1, is DARVTQTPRHKVTEMGQEVTMRCQPILGHNTVFWYRQTMMQGLELLAYFRNRAPLDDSGMPKDRFSAEMPDATLATLKIQPSEPRDSAVYFCASGLGNSRDRRNEQFFGPGTRLTVL.

The genes are TRBV6-1 and TRBJ2-7; TRBD2 matches at 9 bases. The CDR3 spans 14 residues. Trimming took 8 bases from V and 2 from J; bases not matched to a gene: 7. In germline, CDR1 is MNHNS, CDR2 SASEGT. CDR3 sequence: CASGMAGGPYEQYF. The DNA for the CDR3 is TGTGCCAGCGGGATGGCGGGAGGGCCCTACGAGCAGTACTTC.

This clonotype showed up many times. The V gene is TRBV27, the J gene TRBJ2-7, with 11 bases lining up with TRBD2. In germline, CDR1 is MNHEY, CDR2 SMNVEV (reference sequence). V was pared by 5 bases and J by 6 bases, with 3 bases of the junction left unmatched. There are 13 residues in the CDR3. CDR3 nucleotides: TGTGCCAGCAGTCTAGCGGGAGGAAGCGAGCAGTACTTC. This translates into CASSLAGGSEQYF.

The chain uses TRBV27 and TRBJ2-7, with TRBD1 matching 12 bases. J was trimmed by 7 bases and V by 2 bases; bases with no gene match: 6. Germline assignment: CDR1 MNHEY and CDR2 SMNVEV (reference sequence). This CDR3 is 15 amino acids long. The CDR3 reads CASSLTRDRGHEQYF. CDR3 nucleotides: TGTGCCAGCAGTTTAACCCGGGACAGGGGGCATGAGCAGTACTTC.

The chain carries TRBV27 and TRBJ1-5, with a tentative D call TRBD1 (6 bases). Trimming left V 6 bases short and J 10 bases short, with 25 bases between. Germline CDR1 and CDR2: MNHEY and SMNVEV (reference sequence). This CDR3 is built from 16 residues. The CDR3 spells CASRRGGGGRLSPQHF. In DNA form, the CDR3 reads TGTGCCAGCAGAAGGGGGGGCGGGGGCCGCCTTAGTCCCCAGCATTTT.

This clonotype was recorded at least ten times. This CDR3 reads CASSLTTGLQGANQFF. The CDR3 bases are TGCGCCAGCAGCTTGACCACCGGGTTGCAGGGGGCGAATCAGTTCTTC. The V call is TRBV5-1, the J call TRBJ2-1, with TRBD1 identical over 8 bases. The ends lost 1 base at V and 13 bases at J; junction bases unmatched: 16. The CDR3 runs to 16 residues. Germline V gene data show CDR1 as SGHRS and CDR2 as YFSETQ.

This clonotype showed up many times. V gene TRBV30 combines with J gene TRBJ1-2; perhaps TRBD1 as D (5 bases). V shed 4 bases and J shed 2 bases, with 8 bases lying between them. The germline V gene encodes CDR1 GTSNPN and CDR2 SVGIG (reference sequence). The CDR3 sequence is 12 residues long. The CDR3: CAWTPGNYGYTF. In nucleotides, the CDR3 is TGTGCCTGGACCCCAGGGAACTATGGCTACACCTTC.

As for this clonotype: This sequence may be a read error, since a much larger clone differs from it by one base. This CDR3 is missing its conserved last phenylalanine or tryptophan, likely due to a read error. V usage is TRBV11-2 and J usage is TRBJ2-2; 8 positions match TRBD2. Trimming at V came to 6 bases and at J to 6 bases, leaving 15 bases not matched to a gene. The germline V gene has CDR1 SGHAT and CDR2 FQNNGV. This CDR3 comprises 17 residues. Written as DNA, the CDR3 is TGTGCCAGCAGTCCTCGGGGGAGCGGGAGATTTGCCGGGGAGCTGTTTTCT. The encoded protein is CASSPRGSGRFAGELFS.

Details on this clonotype: Given a much more abundant clone one base away, this may be a read error. V usage is TRBV5-1 and J usage is TRBJ2-7; 9 bases map to TRBD1. Germline V lookup: CDR1 SGHRS, CDR2 YFSETQ. Trimming cost V 0 bases and J 3 bases; bases outside gene matches: 4. The CDR3 runs 15 residues. CDR3 region: CASSLGQGGLYEQYF. CDR3 nucleotide sequence: TGCGCCAGCAGCTTGGGACAGGGGGGACTCTACGAGCAGTACTTC.